This T cell receptor beta chain was sequenced in a study of T cell responses to AZD1222 COVID-19 vaccine. Germline loops: CDR1 MNHNY, CDR2 SVGAGI (reference sequence). The CDR3 contains 16 residues. V lost 5 bases and J lost 1; bases outside the gene matches: 8. Profiling relied on immunoSEQ multiplex PCR, and the TCRdb table lists in-frame clones only, not all of them. The data show some 130,000 clones, nearly 95% seen once. This receptor was identified in an adult in good health. The sequenced sample was peripheral blood, obtained on day 0 of AZD1222 vaccination. This chain connects TRBV6-6 to TRBJ2-5; 9 positions match TRBD1. CDR3 sequence (DNA): TGTGCCAGCAGTGGCCGGGACAGGGCCACCCAAGAGACCCAGTACTTC. The encoded protein is CASSGRDRATQETQYF.